This T cell receptor (beta chain) was obtained from a study of vaccination effects on CD4 cells after COVID-19. Study in general: Two-dose vaccination with either BNT162b2 or mRNA-1273 was given to the participants. Study-wide results and limits: Vaccine-induced clones in healthy vaccinees cross-reacted with common cold coronaviruses in only 1 of 255 cases.

The CDR3 spans 13 residues. The germline V gene encodes CDR1 WNHNN and CDR2 SYGVQD (reference sequence). J lost 3 bases, V lost 4 bases, and 1 base had no gene match. TCRdb's table, derived via immunoSEQ multiplex PCR, lists solely in-frame clones and lacks some. The sample has some 70,000 clones, approximately 80% seen once. With the ViraFEST assay, the study expanded antigen-specific CD4+ T cells using viral peptide pools, then sequenced them. Cultured cells yielded isolated CD4+ T cells after approximately nine days. None of the vaccinated had previously contracted SARS-CoV-2, and their nucleocapsid antibodies tested negative. The authors replaced half the medium with IL-2 medium on days 3 and 7. As for this clone: Its antigen is not identified.

The chain recombines TRBV10-1 with TRBJ1-1; 8 bases align to TRBD1. The source is a human donor who received a COVID-19 vaccine. Material: CD4+ T cells from PBMCs cultured with SARS-CoV-2 spike peptides, obtained before COVID-19 vaccination. DNA for the CDR3: TGCGCCAGCAGTGGACAGGGGTACACTGAAGCTTTCTTT. Translating gives CASSGQGYTEAFF.